The TCR beta chain described here comes from a study of spatial heterogeneity in lung cancer. This clonotype rates as medium-sized (0.01 to 0.1%). Its antigen is currently unknown. Whole-study findings and limits: Expanded alpha and beta TCR counts within tumors tracked tumor mutation counts.

TCRdb reprocessed the 5' RACE reads via MiXCR and lists one record per CDR3 protein. This table holds over 3,500 distinct CDR3 sequences, 8.5% found once. As for time point: sample taken at primary tumor resection. From germline, CDR1 is SGHRS and CDR2 YFSETQ. This CDR3 is 15 amino acids long. V lost 0 bases and J lost 3, with 12 bases in between. This material consisted of lung tumor tissue, taken at surgery. The origin of this receptor is a male donor with early-stage non-small cell lung cancer. The chain joins TRBV5-1 to TRBJ2-5, with a tentative D call TRBD1 (6 bases). The CDR3 loop reads CASSLEGGFKETQYF. CDR3 sequence (DNA): TGCGCCAGCAGCTTGGAAGGGGGTTTCAAAGAGACCCAGTACTTC.